A single sample gave rise to the 18 T cell receptor beta chains below, sequenced in a study of identical twins. From the 5' RACE reads, TCRdb called clonotypes with MiXCR, one entry per CDR3 protein. Of roughly 1,500,000 distinct CDR3 sequences in the sample, 32% were seen once. The sequenced material came from cord blood. These receptors were obtained from a newborn girl in good health.

This clonotype was seen a few times. The chain uses TRBV27 and TRBJ2-4; 7 bases map to TRBD1. CDR1 MNHEY and CDR2 SMNVEV come from the germline V gene (reference sequence). The CDR3 is 14 amino acids. The V segment lost 6 bases and the J segment 1 base; nucleotides outside the gene matches: 3. The CDR3 here is CASRRGPAKNIQYF. In nucleotides, the CDR3 is TGTGCCAGCAGGAGGGGGCCGGCCAAAAACATTCAGTACTTC.

The chain recombines TRBV20-1 with TRBJ2-3, with 13 bases aligning to TRBD2. Germline V CDR1 and CDR2: DFQATT, SNEGSKA (reference sequence). J lost 2 bases, V lost 5 bases, and 4 bases had no gene match. The CDR3 spans 15 residues. CDR3 residues: CSAPGLAGPTDTQYF. CDR3 nucleotides: TGCAGTGCTCCGGGACTAGCGGGACCCACAGATACGCAGTATTTT.

The chain has TRBV21-1 and TRBJ1-4; the DNA was not used to check the table's D call, TRBD1. TRBV21-1 represents a pseudogene. CDR3 length equals 16 residues. CDR3 protein: CASSKDRVPTNEKLFF. DNA for the CDR3: TGTGCCAGCAGCAAAGACAGGGTCCCAACTAATGAAAAACTGTTTTTT.

The chain couples TRBV9 to TRBJ2-2; tentative D call: TRBD1 (5 bases). The V end lost 0 bases, the J end lost 7 bases, and 19 bases lay between the germline ends. CDR3 length: 17 residues. The germline gives CDR1 SGDLS, CDR2 YYNGEE. The CDR3 region has the DNA TGTGCCAGCAGCGTAGGGAGAAGGGGCCTTAGGGACGGGGAGCTGTTTTTT. Amino acid sequence: CASSVGRRGLRDGELFF.

This clonotype was counted only a few times. The V call is TRBV13, the J call TRBJ2-3; 11 bases fit TRBD2. V lost 3 bases, J lost 4 bases, and 9 bases stayed unmatched. This CDR3 has 17 amino acids. Per the germline V gene, CDR1 is PRHDT and CDR2 is FYEKMQ (reference sequence). CDR3 bases: TGTGCCAGCAGCTTTTCCTCTACTAGCGGGGGTTCAGATACGCAGTATTTT. Protein: CASSFSSTSGGSDTQYF.

The J gene is TRBJ2-3, the V gene TRBV10-2; D might be TRBD1 or TRBD2, each matching 5 bases. Germline V gene sequence: CDR1 WSHSY, CDR2 SAAADI. Trimming stripped 0 bases from V and 2 bases from J, with 15 bases between. This CDR3 spans 17 amino acids. CDR3: CASSESSGGFYTDTQYF. The CDR3 region has the DNA TGCGCCAGCAGTGAGTCGTCTGGGGGATTCTACACAGATACGCAGTATTTT.

In its sample, this clonotype was seen once. V usage is TRBV20-1 and J usage is TRBJ2-2; D not resolved. Germline lookup yields CDR1 DFQATT and CDR2 SNEGSKA (reference sequence). The CDR3 is made up of 11 amino acids. With 2 bases removed from V and 5 bases from J, the gap between germline ends came to 3 bases. The CDR3 reads CSARLTGELFF. CDR3 DNA sequence: TGCAGTGCTAGATTAACCGGGGAGCTGTTTTTT.

The rearrangement links TRBV6-6 to TRBJ1-6; D not resolved. Trimming pared 0 bases from V and 2 bases from J, leaving 8 bases between. The germline V gene encodes CDR1 MNHNY and CDR2 SVGAGI (reference sequence). The CDR3 sequence is 16 residues long. The CDR3 sequence is CASSYSKGTYNSPLHF. The CDR3 DNA reads TGTGCCAGCAGTTACTCTAAGGGAACCTATAATTCACCCCTCCACTTT.

Here the CDR3 DNA reads TGCAGTGCTAGGGCGACTAGCGGAAGAACCGGGGAGCTGTTTTTT. This sequence encodes CSARATSGRTGELFF. The chain uses TRBV20-1 and TRBJ2-2; 9 bases are a match to TRBD2. J was trimmed by 5 bases and V by 3 bases; bases with no gene match: 7. This CDR3 region has 15 residues. Per germline, CDR1 DFQATT and CDR2 SNEGSKA (reference sequence).

This clonotype has more than one count but fewer than ten. The chain couples TRBV20-1 to TRBJ2-7; 7 positions match TRBD1. This CDR3 is 12 amino acids long. Germline assignment: CDR1 DFQATT and CDR2 SNEGSKA (reference sequence). The V and J ends lost 4 bases and 7 bases, in that order; junction bases with no gene match: 7. The CDR3 sequence: CSATLTGREQYF. CDR3 bases: TGCAGTGCTACCTTGACAGGGAGAGAGCAGTACTTC.

This clonotype was seen a single time. A much larger clone lies one base from this, so it may be a read error. V and J are TRBV4-2 and TRBJ2-3; D is possibly TRBD1 (5 bases). Germline CDR1 and CDR2: LGHNA and YNFKEQ. This CDR3 is 15 amino acids long. The CDR3 spells CGSSQGARVTDTQYF. The CDR3 DNA is TGTGGCAGCAGCCAAGGGGCTAGAGTCACAGATACGCAGTATTTT.

The chain recombines TRBV20-1 with TRBJ2-7, with TRBD2 identical over 11 bases. The V segment lost 6 bases and the J segment 1 base; nucleotides outside the gene matches: 11. The length of the CDR3 is 16 residues. CDR1 and CDR2 from the germline V gene are DFQATT and SNEGSKA (reference sequence). CDR3 nucleotides: TGCAGTGCCCCGGCGGGACTAGCGGTGGATTCCTACGAGCAGTACTTC. Amino acids: CSAPAGLAVDSYEQYF.

As concerns this clonotype: An end of the junction differs from the germline gene, which may be a read error. The genes are TRBV15 and TRBJ1-5; weak D call: TRBD1 (5 bases). The CDR3 has 15 residues. Per the germline V gene, CDR1 is LNHNV and CDR2 is YYDKDF (reference sequence). Here the CDR3 DNA reads TGTGCCGCCAGCAGAGATTACCCAGGGAGACAGCCCCAGCATTTT. Translated: CAASRDYPGRQPQHF.

The CDR3 DNA follows: TGCAGTGCTAGTTCTGGTGGAGACAGGGGCGAAAAACTGTTTTTT. Protein product: CSASSGGDRGEKLFF. The chain uses TRBV20-1 and TRBJ1-4; TRBD1 agrees at 8 bases. Germline CDR1 DFQATT, CDR2 SNEGSKA (reference sequence). This CDR3 is 15 amino acids long. Unmatched junction bases numbered 11, after V lost 3 bases and J lost 8 bases.

About this clonotype itself: Relative to the germline gene, one junction end is altered; a read error may explain this. The gene calls are TRBV12-3 or TRBV12-4 and TRBJ2-1; 10 nucleotides agree with TRBD2. This CDR3 is 17 amino acids long. The CDR3 region has the DNA TGTGTCAGCAGTCCGATAGCGGGAGGTTCCCTAGACAATGAGCAGTTCTTC. It encodes CVSSPIAGGSLDNEQFF.

This sequence joins TRBV10-2 and TRBJ2-1; 13 bases are shared with TRBD2. This CDR3 is 16 amino acids long. The germline CDR1 and CDR2 sequences are WSHSY and SAAADI. V dropped 8 bases and J dropped 0; count of bases not matched to a gene: 4. CDR3 residues: CASLGLAGISYNEQFF. Written as DNA, the CDR3 is TGCGCCAGCCTGGGACTAGCGGGGATCTCCTACAATGAGCAGTTCTTC.

With regard to this clonotype: A read error may be the cause here, since a much bigger clone is one base away. The chain is built from TRBV2 and TRBJ1-2; the D is unclear. V was cut by 7 bases and J by 3 bases, with 3 bases left in between. Germline V gives CDR1 SNHLY, CDR2 FYNNEI. The CDR3 extends over 10 amino acids. The CDR3 DNA is TGTGCCAGCAAACACTATGGCTACACCTTC. It encodes CASKHYGYTF.

The CDR3 sequence: CASSFLYSGWAPYEQYF. CDR3 DNA sequence: TGTGCCAGCAGCTTTCTTTATAGCGGGTGGGCCCCCTACGAGCAGTACTTC. The V call is TRBV13, the J call TRBJ2-7; 7 positions agree with TRBD2. Germline V gene data show CDR1 as PRHDT and CDR2 as FYEKMQ (reference sequence). CDR3 length: 17 residues. The junction had 13 bases not matched to a gene; V was cut back by 3 bases and J by 2 bases.